This TCR beta chain was identified during a study of blood T cells in healthy people across ages. Alongside a J-beta primer mix, a sample-barcoded 5' primer served in a second PCR lasting roughly 6 to 11 cycles. Each CDR3 protein gets one entry after TCRdb re-called the 5' RACE reads with MiXCR. The table includes around 1.5 million distinct CDR3 sequences, 45% to 70% detected once. This clonotype has a handful of counts. The CDR3 runs 13 residues. From germline, CDR1 is SQVTM and CDR2 ANQGSEA. Germline trimming cut 7 bases from V and 2 bases from J; bases unmatched to any gene: 6. The donors, aged about 6 to 95, were healthy Caucasians from Russia.

This clonotype originated in a young man in good health. Sequencing was done on a sample of blood. The chain is built from TRBV29-1 and TRBJ1-2; 8 positions agree with TRBD1. The CDR3 sequence: CSGGTGRNYGYTF. The CDR3 nucleotides are TGCAGCGGTGGGACAGGCCGGAACTATGGCTACACCTTC. Drawing the rest from reference TRBV29-1 and TRBJ1-2, the complete variable domain is SAVISQKPSRDICQRGTSLTIQCQVDSQVTMMFWYRQQPGQSLTLIATANQGSEATYESGFVIDKFPISRPNLTFSTLTVSNMSPEDSSIYLCSGGTGRNYGYTFGSGTRLTVV.